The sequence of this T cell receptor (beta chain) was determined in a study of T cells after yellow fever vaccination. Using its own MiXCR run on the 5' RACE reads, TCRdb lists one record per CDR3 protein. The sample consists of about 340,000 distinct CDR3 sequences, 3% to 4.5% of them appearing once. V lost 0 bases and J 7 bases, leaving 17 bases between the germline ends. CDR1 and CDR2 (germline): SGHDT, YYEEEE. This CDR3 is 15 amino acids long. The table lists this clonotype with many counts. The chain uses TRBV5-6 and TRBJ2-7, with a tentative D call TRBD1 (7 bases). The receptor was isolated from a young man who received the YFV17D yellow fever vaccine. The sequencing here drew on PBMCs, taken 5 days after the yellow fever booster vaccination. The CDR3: CASSLVSSGGYEQYV. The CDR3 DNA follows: TGTGCCAGCAGCTTGGTCAGTTCAGGGGGGTATGAGCAGTACGTC.